The rows below give T cell receptor beta chains drawn from one sample of a study of circulating and synovial CD4+ cells in juvenile arthritis. The table came from immunoSEQ multiplex PCR; TCRdb's copy has only in-frame clones and leaves some out. The sample holds around 35,000 clones, about 95% seen once. Sequenced input: CD4+ T cells from blood. These receptors all stem from a human donor with juvenile idiopathic arthritis. Both conserved end residues are part of each CDR3. A D gene is named only where the DNA matches it firmly. Size is stated for part of the rows, as once, few or many counts, or as a class when the clone is expanded.

j_call	clone_size	d_call	v_call	cdr3_aa	cdr3_nt
TRBJ1-1	NA	NA	TRBV7-9	CASKPTRLRRMYEAFF	TGTGCCAGCAAACCGACAAGGTTGCGGAGGATGTATGAAGCTTTCTTT
TRBJ2-1	NA	NA	TRBV4-1	CASSQDPRYEQFF	TGCGCCAGCAGCCAAGACCCTAGGTATGAGCAGTTCTTC
TRBJ2-1	NA	NA	TRBV4-1	CASSPQTVLGADLNNEQFF	NA
TRBJ2-5	NA	TRBD2	TRBV19	CASSTLGVAGIETQYF	TGTGCCAGTAGTACCCTAGGGGTAGCGGGAATAGAGACCCAGTACTTC
TRBJ1-2	NA	NA	TRBV12-5	CASGPGLRGGYTF	TGTGCTAGTGGTCCCGGACTTCGGGGAGGCTACACCTTC
TRBJ2-3	NA	TRBD2	TRBV9	CASSAASGRRGTDTQYF	TGTGCCAGCAGCGCTGCTAGCGGGAGGCGGGGGACAGATACGCAGTATTTT
TRBJ2-7	NA	NA	TRBV6-5	CASSRSGRSSYEQYF	TGTGCCAGCAGTAGGAGCGGGCGGAGCTCCTACGAGCAGTACTTC
TRBJ2-7	NA	TRBD2	TRBV4-1	CASSQGLAGAPGSYEQYF	TGCGCCAGCAGCCAAGGACTAGCGGGAGCCCCTGGGTCCTACGAGCAGTACTTC
TRBJ2-3	NA	TRBD2	TRBV11-2	CASSLGPTSGSADTQYF	TGTGCCAGCAGCTTAGGACCGACTAGCGGGAGTGCAGATACGCAGTATTTT
TRBJ2-3	NA	TRBD2	TRBV30	CAYGAGGRTSTDTQYF	TGTGCCTATGGAGCGGGGGGCCGAACTAGCACAGATACGCAGTATTTT
TRBJ1-2	once	NA	TRBV13	CASSDALGEYYGYTF	TGTGCCAGCAGCGACGCCCTCGGGGAGTACTATGGCTACACCTTC
TRBJ2-3	once	NA	TRBV2	CASSEVSLYGGADTQYF	TGTGCCAGCAGTGAGGTATCCCTCTACGGCGGCGCAGATACGCAGTATTTT
TRBJ2-7	NA	NA	TRBV30	CAWGRVNEQYF	TGTGCCTGGGGCAGGGTAAACGAGCAGTACTTC
TRBJ2-5	NA	NA	TRBV5-1	CASSLVTGVGETQYF	TGCGCCAGCAGCTTGGTGACGGGAGTGGGAGAGACCCAGTACTTC
TRBJ1-2	NA	NA	TRBV4-3	CASSQALEQVFPYGYTF	TGCGCCAGCAGCCAAGCTTTAGAGCAGGTTTTCCCGTATGGCTACACCTTC
TRBJ2-7	NA	NA	TRBV21-1	CASRTSGRYEQYF	TGTGCCAGCAGGACGAGCGGGAGATACGAGCAGTACTTC
TRBJ2-3	NA	NA	TRBV6-1	CASSGALGRGTDTQYF	TGTGCCAGCAGTGGCGCGCTCGGCCGGGGCACAGATACGCAGTATTTT
TRBJ2-1	NA	NA	TRBV7-9	CASSLSSWGDEQFF	TGTGCCAGCAGCTTAAGTAGTTGGGGCGATGAGCAGTTCTTC